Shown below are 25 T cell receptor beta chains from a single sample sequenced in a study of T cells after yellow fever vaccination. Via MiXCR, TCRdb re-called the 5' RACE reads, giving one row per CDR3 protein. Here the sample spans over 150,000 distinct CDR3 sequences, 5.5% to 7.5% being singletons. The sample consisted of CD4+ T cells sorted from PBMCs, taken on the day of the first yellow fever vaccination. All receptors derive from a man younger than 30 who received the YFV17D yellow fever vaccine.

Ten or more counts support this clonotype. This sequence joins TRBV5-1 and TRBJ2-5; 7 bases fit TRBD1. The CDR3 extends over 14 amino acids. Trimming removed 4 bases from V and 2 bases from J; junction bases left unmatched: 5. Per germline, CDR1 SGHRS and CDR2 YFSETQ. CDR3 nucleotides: TGCGCCAGCAGCCCCTGGACAGGACAAGAGACCCAGTACTTC. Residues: CASSPWTGQETQYF.

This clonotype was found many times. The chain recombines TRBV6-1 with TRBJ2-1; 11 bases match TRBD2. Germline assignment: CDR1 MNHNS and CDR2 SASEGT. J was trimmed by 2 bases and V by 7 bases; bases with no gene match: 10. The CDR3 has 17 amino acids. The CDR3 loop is CASTRGTSGRTYNEQFF. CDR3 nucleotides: TGTGCCAGCACTAGGGGGACTAGCGGTCGAACCTACAATGAGCAGTTCTTC.

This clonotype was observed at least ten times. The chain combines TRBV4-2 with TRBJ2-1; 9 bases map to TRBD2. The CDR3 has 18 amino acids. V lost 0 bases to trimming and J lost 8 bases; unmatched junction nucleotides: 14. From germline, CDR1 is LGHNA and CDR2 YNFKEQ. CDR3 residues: CASSQDSGGTFRGDEQFF. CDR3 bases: TGTGCCAGCAGCCAAGACAGCGGGGGGACTTTTCGGGGCGATGAGCAGTTCTTC.

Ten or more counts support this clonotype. The CDR3 reads CASSYGGQGPTGELFF. In DNA, the CDR3 is TGCGCCAGCAGCTACGGCGGGCAGGGCCCCACGGGGGAGCTGTTTTTT. J is TRBJ2-2 and V is TRBV5-1; D possibly matches TRBD1 or TRBD2 (5 bases each). From germline, CDR1 is SGHRS and CDR2 YFSETQ. The CDR3 length is 16 residues. Trimming took 3 bases from V and 8 from J, leaving 20 bases between them.

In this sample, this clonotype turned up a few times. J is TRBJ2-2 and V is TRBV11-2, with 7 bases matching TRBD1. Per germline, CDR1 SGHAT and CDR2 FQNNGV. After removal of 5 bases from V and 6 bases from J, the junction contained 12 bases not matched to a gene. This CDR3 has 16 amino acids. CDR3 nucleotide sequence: TGTGCCAGCAGCAACCCTCGGACAGGAAACCCCGGGGAGCTGTTTTTT. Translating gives CASSNPRTGNPGELFF.

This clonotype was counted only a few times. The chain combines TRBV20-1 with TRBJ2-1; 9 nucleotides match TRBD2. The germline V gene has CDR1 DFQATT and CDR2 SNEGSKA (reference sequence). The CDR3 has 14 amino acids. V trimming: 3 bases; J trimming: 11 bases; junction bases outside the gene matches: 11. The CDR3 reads CSASFLGSGGQQFF. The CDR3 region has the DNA TGCAGTGCTAGTTTTTTAGGGAGCGGGGGGCAGCAGTTCTTC.

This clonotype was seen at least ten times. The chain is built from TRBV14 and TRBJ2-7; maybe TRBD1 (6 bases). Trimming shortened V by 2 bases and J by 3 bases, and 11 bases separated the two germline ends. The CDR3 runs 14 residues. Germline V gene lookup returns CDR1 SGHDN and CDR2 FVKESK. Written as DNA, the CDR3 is TGTGCCAGCAGCCAACGGGACATCGTCTACGAGCAGTACTTC. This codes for CASSQRDIVYEQYF.

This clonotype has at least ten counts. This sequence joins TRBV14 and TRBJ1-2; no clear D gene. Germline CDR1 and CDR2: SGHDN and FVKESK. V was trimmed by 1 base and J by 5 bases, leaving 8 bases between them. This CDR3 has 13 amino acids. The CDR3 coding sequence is TGTGCCAGCAGCCAAGGGGGTTCTTATGGCTACACCTTC. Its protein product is CASSQGGSYGYTF. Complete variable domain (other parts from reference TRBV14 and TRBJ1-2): EAGVTQFPSHSVIEKGQTVTLRCDPISGHDNLYWYRRVMGKEIKFLLHFVKESKQDESGMPNNRFLAERTGGTYSTLKVQPAELEDSGVYFCASSQGGSYGYTFGSGTRLTVV.

The CDR3 bases are TGCGCCAGCAGCCAAGATTGGCAGGCGGCTTTCTTT. Amino acids: CASSQDWQAAFF. The chain recombines TRBV4-1 with TRBJ1-1; no definite D call. Germline-derived CDR1 and CDR2 are MGHRA and YSYEKL. V shed 0 bases and J shed 11 bases, with 10 bases lying between them. This CDR3 contains 12 residues.

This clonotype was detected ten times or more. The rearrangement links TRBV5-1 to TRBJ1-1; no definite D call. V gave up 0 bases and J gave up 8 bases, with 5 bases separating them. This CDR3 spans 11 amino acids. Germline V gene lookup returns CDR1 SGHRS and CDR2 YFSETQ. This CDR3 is CASSLEQEAFF. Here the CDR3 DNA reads TGCGCCAGCAGCTTGGAACAGGAAGCTTTCTTT.

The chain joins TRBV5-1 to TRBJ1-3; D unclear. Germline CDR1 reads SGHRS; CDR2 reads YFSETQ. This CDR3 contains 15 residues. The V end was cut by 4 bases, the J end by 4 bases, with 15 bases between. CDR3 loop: CASSPGGVFGNTIYF. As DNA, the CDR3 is TGCGCCAGCAGCCCGGGTGGGGTTTTCGGAAACACCATATATTTT.

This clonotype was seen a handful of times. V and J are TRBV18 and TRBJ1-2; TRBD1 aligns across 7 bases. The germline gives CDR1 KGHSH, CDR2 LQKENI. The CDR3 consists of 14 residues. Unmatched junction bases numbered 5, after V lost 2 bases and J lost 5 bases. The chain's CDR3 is CASSPAGQQYGYTF. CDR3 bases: TGTGCCAGCTCACCAGCGGGACAGCAGTATGGCTACACCTTC.

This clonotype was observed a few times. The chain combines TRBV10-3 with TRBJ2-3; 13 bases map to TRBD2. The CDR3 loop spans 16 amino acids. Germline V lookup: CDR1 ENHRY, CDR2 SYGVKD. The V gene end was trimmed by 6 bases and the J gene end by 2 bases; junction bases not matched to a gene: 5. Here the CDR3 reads CAISPTSGGATDTQYF. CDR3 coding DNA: TGTGCCATCAGCCCTACTAGCGGGGGGGCCACAGATACGCAGTATTTT.

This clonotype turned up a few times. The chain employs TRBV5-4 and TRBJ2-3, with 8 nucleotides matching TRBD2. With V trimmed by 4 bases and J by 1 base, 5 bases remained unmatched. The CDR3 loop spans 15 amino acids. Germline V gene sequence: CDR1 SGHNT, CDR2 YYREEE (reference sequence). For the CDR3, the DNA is TGTGCCAGCAGCCCACCGGGGGGGGGCACAGATACGCAGTATTTT. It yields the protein CASSPPGGGTDTQYF. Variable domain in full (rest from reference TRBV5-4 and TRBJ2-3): ETGVTQSPTHLIKTRGQQVTLRCSSQSGHNTVSWYQQALGQGPQFIFQYYREEENGRGNFPPRFSGLQFPNYSSELNVNALELDDSALYLCASSPPGGGTDTQYFGPGTRLTVL.

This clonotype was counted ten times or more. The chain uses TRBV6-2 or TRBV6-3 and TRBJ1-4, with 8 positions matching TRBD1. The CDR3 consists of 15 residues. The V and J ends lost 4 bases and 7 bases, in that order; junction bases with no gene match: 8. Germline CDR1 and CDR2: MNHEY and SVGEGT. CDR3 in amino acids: CASSSRTGSREKLFF. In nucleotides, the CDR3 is TGTGCCAGCAGTTCCCGGACAGGGTCGCGTGAAAAACTGTTTTTT.

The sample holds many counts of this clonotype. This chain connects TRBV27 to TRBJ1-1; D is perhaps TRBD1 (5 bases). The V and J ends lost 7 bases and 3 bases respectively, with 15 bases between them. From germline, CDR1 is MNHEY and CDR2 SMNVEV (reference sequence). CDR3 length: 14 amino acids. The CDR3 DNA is TGTGCCAGCACCCCCGGGGGGATAGACACTGAAGCTTTCTTT. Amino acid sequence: CASTPGGIDTEAFF.

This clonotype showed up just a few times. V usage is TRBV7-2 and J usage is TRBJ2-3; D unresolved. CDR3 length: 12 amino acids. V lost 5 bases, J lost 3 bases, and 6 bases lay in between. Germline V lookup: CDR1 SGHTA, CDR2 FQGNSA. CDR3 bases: TGTGCCAGCAGCCCACGTACAGATACGCAGTATTTT. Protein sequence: CASSPRTDTQYF.

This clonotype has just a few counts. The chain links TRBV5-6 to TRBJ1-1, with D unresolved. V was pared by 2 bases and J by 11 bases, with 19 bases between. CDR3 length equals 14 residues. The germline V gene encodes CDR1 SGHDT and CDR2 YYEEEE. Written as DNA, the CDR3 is TGTGCCAGCAGCTTTCTGGACCGCCTCTCAGAGGCTTTCTTT. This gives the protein CASSFLDRLSEAFF.

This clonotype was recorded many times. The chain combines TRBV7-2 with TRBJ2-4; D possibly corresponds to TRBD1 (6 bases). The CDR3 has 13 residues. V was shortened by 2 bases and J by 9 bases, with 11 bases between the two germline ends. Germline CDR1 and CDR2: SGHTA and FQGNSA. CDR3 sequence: CASSLTGLGIQYF. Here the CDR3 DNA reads TGTGCCAGCAGCTTAACAGGGTTGGGCATTCAGTACTTC.

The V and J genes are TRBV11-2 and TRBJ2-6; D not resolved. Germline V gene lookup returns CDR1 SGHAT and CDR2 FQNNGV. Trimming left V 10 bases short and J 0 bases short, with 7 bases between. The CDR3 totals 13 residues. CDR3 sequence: CAIRTSGANVLTF. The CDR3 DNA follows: TGTGCCATCAGGACCTCTGGGGCCAACGTCCTGACTTTC.

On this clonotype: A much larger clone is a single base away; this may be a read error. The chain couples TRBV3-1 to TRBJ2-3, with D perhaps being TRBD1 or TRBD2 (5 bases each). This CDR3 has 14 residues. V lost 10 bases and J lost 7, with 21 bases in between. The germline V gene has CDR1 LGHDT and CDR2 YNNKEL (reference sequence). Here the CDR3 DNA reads TGTGCCACCGCAAGGGACCCTTCGTTCAATACGCAGTATTTT. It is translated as CATARDPSFNTQYF.

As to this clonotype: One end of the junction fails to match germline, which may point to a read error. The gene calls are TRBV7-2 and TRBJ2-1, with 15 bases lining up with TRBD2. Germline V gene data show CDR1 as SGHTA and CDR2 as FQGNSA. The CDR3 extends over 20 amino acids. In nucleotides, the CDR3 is TGTGCCAGCAGCTTAGCTTGGACTAGCGGGGGGGCGAGGTCCTACAATGACCAGTTCTTC. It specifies CASSLAWTSGGARSYNDQFF.

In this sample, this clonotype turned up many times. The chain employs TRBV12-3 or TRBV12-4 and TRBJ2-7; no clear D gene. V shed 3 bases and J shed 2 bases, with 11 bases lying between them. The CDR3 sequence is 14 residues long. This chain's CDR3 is CASSFQGGTYEQYF. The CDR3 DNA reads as TGTGCCAGCAGTTTTCAAGGTGGTACCTACGAGCAGTACTTC.

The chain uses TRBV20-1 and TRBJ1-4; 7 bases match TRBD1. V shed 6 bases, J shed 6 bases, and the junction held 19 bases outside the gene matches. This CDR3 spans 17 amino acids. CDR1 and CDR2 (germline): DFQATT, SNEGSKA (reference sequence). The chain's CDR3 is CSAPPGGGEFGHEKLFF. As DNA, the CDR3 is TGCAGTGCCCCCCCAGGGGGGGGGGAGTTTGGCCATGAAAAACTGTTTTTT.

The CDR3 loop reads CASMIGRSYNEQFF. CDR3 bases: TGTGCCAGCATGATAGGGCGATCCTACAATGAGCAGTTCTTC. The J gene is TRBJ2-1, the V gene TRBV28, with D uncertain. This CDR3 region has 14 residues. CDR1 is MDHEN and CDR2 is SYDVKM in the germline V gene. Trimming took off 7 bases at V and 1 base at J, with 11 bases between the two ends.